Below are 7 T cell receptor beta chains sequenced from a single sample in a study of T cell responses to AZD1222 COVID-19 vaccine. Produced via immunoSEQ multiplex PCR; TCRdb's table is partial and in-frame only. The data show 85,000 to 100,000 clones, with roughly nine tenths seen just once and about 9% held by the top ten. Here the sequenced sample was peripheral blood, taken 28 days after the second AZD1222 dose. These receptors originate from an adult who received the AZD1222 COVID-19 vaccine.

This chain uses TRBV4-1 with TRBJ1-5, with a tentative D call TRBD1 (6 bases). V was clipped by 8 bases and J by 3 bases, with 17 bases between them. CDR1 MGHRA and CDR2 YSYEKL come from the germline V gene. There are 15 residues in the CDR3. The CDR3 sequence is CASRSNTGSNQPQHF. The CDR3 DNA reads TGCGCCAGCCGCTCAAACACAGGGTCCAATCAGCCCCAGCATTTT.

The chain joins TRBV2 to TRBJ1-4; a weak D match, TRBD1 (5 bases). In germline, CDR1 is SNHLY, CDR2 FYNNEI. The CDR3 loop spans 14 amino acids. The V end was cut by 6 bases, the J end by 8 bases, with 16 bases between. CDR3 loop: CASSELTAGEKLFF. The DNA of the CDR3 is TGTGCCAGCAGCGAGCTGACAGCTGGCGAAAAACTGTTTTTT.

The gene calls are TRBV19 and TRBJ2-6; 7 nucleotides match TRBD1. CDR3 length: 18 residues. The germline V gene has CDR1 LNHDA and CDR2 SQIVND (reference sequence). J gave up 0 bases and V 6 bases, and 11 bases lay outside the gene matches. The DNA of the CDR3 is TGTGCCAGTAGGGGCTCCGGGACAGATTACTCTGGGGCCAACGTCCTGACTTTC. This gives the protein CASRGSGTDYSGANVLTF.

The chain is built from TRBV18 and TRBJ1-5; D unresolved. V gave up 3 bases and J gave up 2 bases, with 8 bases separating them. Germline CDR1 KGHSH, CDR2 LQKENI. CDR3 length: 14 residues. In nucleotides, the CDR3 is TGTGCCAGCTCACCGGGAAATGGCAATCAGCCCCAGCATTTT. Translation: CASSPGNGNQPQHF.

This clone appeared a single time. The rearrangement joins TRBV25-1 to TRBJ2-1; unclear D gene. The CDR3 totals 13 residues. Trimming pared 1 base from V and 8 bases from J, leaving 9 bases between. The germline gives CDR1 MGHDK, CDR2 SYGVNS. CDR3 amino acids: CASSEWSPHEQFF. The DNA of the CDR3 is TGTGCCAGCAGTGAATGGAGCCCACATGAGCAGTTCTTC.

The genes are TRBV12-3 or TRBV12-4 and TRBJ1-6, with no clear D. The CDR3 has 13 residues. V lost 3 bases and J lost 10, with 10 bases in between. CDR3 in amino acids: CASSFGDRSPLHF. The CDR3 coding sequence is TGTGCCAGCAGTTTCGGGGATCGGTCACCCCTCCACTTT.

This clone has a single count. This sequence joins TRBV2 and TRBJ2-1, with TRBD2 identical over 11 bases. The germline gives CDR1 SNHLY, CDR2 FYNNEI. This CDR3 has 15 amino acids. Trimming cost V 4 bases and J 4 bases; bases outside gene matches: 3. The CDR3 DNA reads as TGTGCCAGCAGTGGGCTAGCGGGAGGTTACAATGAGCAGTTCTTC. Translation gives CASSGLAGGYNEQFF.